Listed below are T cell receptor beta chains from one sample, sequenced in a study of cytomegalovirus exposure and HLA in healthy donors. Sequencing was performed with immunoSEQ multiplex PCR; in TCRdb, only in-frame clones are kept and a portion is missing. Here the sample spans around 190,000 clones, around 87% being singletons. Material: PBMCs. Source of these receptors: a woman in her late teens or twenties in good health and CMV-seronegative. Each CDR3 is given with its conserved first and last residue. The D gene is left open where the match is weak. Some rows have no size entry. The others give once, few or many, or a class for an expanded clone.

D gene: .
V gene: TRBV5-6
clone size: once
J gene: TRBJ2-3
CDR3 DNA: TGTGCCAGCAGCTTTTGGGGGGGCCTGACAGATACGCAGTATTTT
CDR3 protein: CASSFWGGLTDTQYF

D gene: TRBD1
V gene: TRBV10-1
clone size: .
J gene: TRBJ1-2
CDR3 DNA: TGCGCCAGCAGTACCGGGACAGGTGGCTACACCTTC
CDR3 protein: CASSTGTGGYTF

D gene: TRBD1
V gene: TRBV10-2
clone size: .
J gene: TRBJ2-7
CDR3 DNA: TGCGCCAGCATTGGGACAGGGGGCTTCGAGCAGTACTTC
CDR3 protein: CASIGTGGFEQYF

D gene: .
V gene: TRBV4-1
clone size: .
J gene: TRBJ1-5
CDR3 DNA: TGCGCCAGCAGCCAAAGGGTTCTAGGGGCTAGCAATCAGCCCCAGCATTTT
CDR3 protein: CASSQRVLGASNQPQHF

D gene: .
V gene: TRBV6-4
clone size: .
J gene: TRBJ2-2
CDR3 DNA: TGTGCCAGCAGTGACTCCCCAGGGGCCGGGGAGCTGTTTTTT
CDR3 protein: CASSDSPGAGELFF

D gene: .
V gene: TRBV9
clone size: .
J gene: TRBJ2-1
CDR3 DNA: TGTGCCAGCAGACCCGGTGGGACATACTACAATGAGCAGTTCTTC
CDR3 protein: CASRPGGTYYNEQFF

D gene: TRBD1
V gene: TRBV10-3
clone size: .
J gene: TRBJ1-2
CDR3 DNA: TGTGCCATCAGTGATCCTGGACAGGGATCTTATGGCTACACCTTC
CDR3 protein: CAISDPGQGSYGYTF

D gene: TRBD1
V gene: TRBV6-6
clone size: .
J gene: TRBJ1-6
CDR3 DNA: TGTGCCAGCAGCCGGACAGGTCAATCCCTCCACTTT
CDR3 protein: CASSRTGQSLHF

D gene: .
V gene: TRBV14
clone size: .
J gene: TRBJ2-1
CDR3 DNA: TGTGCCAGCAGCCAAGAGGCCCGCAACTCCTACAATGAGCAGTTCTTC
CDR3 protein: CASSQEARNSYNEQFF

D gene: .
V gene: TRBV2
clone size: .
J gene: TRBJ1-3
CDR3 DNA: TGTGCCAGCACTATGGACACCTCTGGAAACACCATATATTTT
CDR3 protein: CASTMDTSGNTIYF

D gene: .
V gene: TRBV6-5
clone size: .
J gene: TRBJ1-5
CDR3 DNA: TGTGCCAGCAGTTACTCGAAGGCAGGGAATCAGCCCCAGCATTTT
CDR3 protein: CASSYSKAGNQPQHF

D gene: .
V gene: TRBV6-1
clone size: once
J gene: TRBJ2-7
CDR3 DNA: TGTGCCAGCAGTGAAGTGACGGGAGCCGCCTACGAGCAGTACTTC
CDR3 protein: CASSEVTGAAYEQYF

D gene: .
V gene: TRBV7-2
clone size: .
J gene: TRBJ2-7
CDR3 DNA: TGTGCCAGCAGCTCCCCCCGGGACATCGTGTCCTACGAGCAGTACTTC
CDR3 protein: CASSSPRDIVSYEQYF

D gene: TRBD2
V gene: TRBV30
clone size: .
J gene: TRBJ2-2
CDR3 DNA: TGTGCCTGGAGTTACAGACTAGCAGCCGCGAACACCGGGGAGCTGTTTTTT
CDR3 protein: CAWSYRLAAANTGELFF

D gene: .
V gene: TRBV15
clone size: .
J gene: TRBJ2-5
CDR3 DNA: TGTGCCACCAGCCGCGGGCAGACCCAGTACTTC
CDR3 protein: CATSRGQTQYF

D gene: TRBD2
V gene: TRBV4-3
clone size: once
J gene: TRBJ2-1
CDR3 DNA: TGCGCCAGCAGCCAAGTTCTAGCGGAGAGTAACAATGAGCAGTTCTTC
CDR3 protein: CASSQVLAESNNEQFF

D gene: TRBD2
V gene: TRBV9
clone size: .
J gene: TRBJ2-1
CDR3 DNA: TGTGCCAGCAGCGTAGCCTTTGGAGCGGGGATCTACAATGAGCAGTTCTTC
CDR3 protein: CASSVAFGAGIYNEQFF

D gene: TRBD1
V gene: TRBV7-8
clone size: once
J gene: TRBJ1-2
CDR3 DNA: TGTGCCAGCAGCCACCTCGGGACAGAAAACTATGGCTACACCTTC
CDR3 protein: CASSHLGTENYGYTF

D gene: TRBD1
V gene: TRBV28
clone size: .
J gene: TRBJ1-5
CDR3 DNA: TGTGCCAGCAGTTTATGGGGTACAGGGGGAGGCAATCAGCCCCAGCATTTT
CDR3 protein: CASSLWGTGGGNQPQHF

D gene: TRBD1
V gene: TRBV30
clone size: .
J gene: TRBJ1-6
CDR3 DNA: TGTGCCTGGAGGACAGGGAACGGGGCACATTCACCCCTCCACTTT
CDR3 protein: CAWRTGNGAHSPLHF

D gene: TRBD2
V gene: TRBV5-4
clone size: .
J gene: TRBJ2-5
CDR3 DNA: TGTGCCAGCAGAAAAGGACTAGCGGAGGAGACCCAGTACTTC
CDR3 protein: CASRKGLAEETQYF

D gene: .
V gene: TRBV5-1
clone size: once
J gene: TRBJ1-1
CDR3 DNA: TGCGCCAGCAGCTCCACGGGGGTGAACACTGAAGCTTTCTTT
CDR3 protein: CASSSTGVNTEAFF

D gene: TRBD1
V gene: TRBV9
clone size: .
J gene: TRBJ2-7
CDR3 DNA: TGTGCCAGCAGCCCACGGGCAGGGGGAATATACGAGCAGTACTTC
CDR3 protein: CASSPRAGGIYEQYF

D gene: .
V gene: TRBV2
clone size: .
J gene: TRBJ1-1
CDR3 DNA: TGTGCCAGCAGTGAAGCGTCAGGAACTGAAGCTTTCTTT
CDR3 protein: CASSEASGTEAFF

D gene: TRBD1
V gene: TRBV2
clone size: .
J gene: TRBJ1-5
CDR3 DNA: TGTGCCAGCAGCACCGGGACAGGGGTCCCTCAGCCCCAGCATTTT
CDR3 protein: CASSTGTGVPQPQHF

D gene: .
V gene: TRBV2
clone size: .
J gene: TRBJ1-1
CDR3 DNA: TGTGCCAGCAGTGGTCTTACAAGGAACACTGAAGCTTTCTTT
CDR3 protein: CASSGLTRNTEAFF

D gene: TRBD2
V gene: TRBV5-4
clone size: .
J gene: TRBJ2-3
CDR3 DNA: TGTGCCAGCAGCTTGCTGTTACGGGAGGGATTCACAGATACGCAGTATTTT
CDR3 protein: CASSLLLREGFTDTQYF

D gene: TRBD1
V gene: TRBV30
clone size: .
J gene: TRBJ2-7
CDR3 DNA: TGTGCCTGGAGGTCCGGGACAGGGGGTTACGAGCAGTACTTC
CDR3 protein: CAWRSGTGGYEQYF

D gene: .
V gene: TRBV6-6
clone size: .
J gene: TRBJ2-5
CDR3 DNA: TGTGCCAGCAGCCACAGAGTTCAAGAGACCCAGTACTTC
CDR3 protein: CASSHRVQETQYF

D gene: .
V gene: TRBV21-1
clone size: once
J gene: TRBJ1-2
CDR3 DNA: TGTGCCAGCGATTGGGCGGGCAGGGGGCACTATGGCTACACCTTC
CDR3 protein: CASDWAGRGHYGYTF

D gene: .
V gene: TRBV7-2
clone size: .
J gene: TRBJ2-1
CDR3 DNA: TGTGCCAGCAGCTTAGATTCCTATGAGCAGTTCTTC
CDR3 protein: CASSLDSYEQFF

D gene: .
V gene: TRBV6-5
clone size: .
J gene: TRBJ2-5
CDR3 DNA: TGTGCCAGCAAGCTACAAGAGACCCAGTACTTC
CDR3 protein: CASKLQETQYF

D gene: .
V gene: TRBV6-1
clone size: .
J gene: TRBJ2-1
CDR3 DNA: TGTGCCAGCACCCAATCGGAGGGGGGGTACAATGAGCAGTTCTTC
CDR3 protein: CASTQSEGGYNEQFF

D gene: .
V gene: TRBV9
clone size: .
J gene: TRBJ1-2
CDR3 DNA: TGTGCCAGCAGCGTAGCACAGGGATTCTTGGGTGGCTACACCTTC
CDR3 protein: CASSVAQGFLGGYTF

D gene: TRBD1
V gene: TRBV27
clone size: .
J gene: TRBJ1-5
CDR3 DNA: TGTGCCAGCAGACTACAGGGGCCCGGTGGGAATCCCCAGCATTTT
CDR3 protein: CASRLQGPGGNPQHF

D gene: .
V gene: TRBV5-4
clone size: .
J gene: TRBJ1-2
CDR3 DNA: TGTGCCAGCAGCCAAAAAACACAAGCTAACTATGGCTACACCTTC
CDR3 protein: CASSQKTQANYGYTF

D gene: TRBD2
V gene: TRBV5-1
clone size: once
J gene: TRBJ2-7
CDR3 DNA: TGCGCCAGCAGCCTAAGGACTAGCGGCACCTACGAGCAGTACTTC
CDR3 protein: CASSLRTSGTYEQYF

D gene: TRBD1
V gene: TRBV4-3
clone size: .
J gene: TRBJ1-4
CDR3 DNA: TGCGCCAGCAGCCGCTATGTGACAGGGGGCAATGAAAAACTGTTTTTT
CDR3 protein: CASSRYVTGGNEKLFF

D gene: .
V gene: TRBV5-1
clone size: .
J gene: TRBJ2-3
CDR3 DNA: TGCGCCAGCAGCCTCCCTGGGACTCCAGGAACAGATACGCAGTATTTT
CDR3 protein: CASSLPGTPGTDTQYF

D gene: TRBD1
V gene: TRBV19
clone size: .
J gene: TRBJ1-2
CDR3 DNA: TGTGCCAGTAGTATTGGGGCAGGGGGCGCGTATGGCTACACCTTC
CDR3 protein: CASSIGAGGAYGYTF

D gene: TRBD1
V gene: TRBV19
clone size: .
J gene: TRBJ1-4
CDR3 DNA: TGTGCCAGTAGTATAGGGAGGACAGGGATCGGCGAAAAACTGGTTTTT
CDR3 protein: CASSIGRTGIGEKLVF

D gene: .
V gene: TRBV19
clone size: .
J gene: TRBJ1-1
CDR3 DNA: TGTGCCAGTGGGTTTTCCGGGACAAAAACTGAAGCTTTCTTT
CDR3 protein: CASGFSGTKTEAFF

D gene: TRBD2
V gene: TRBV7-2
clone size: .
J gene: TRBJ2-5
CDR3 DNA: TGTGCCAGCAGCTTAGTCGGACTAGCGCAGGTAGAGACCCAGTACTTC
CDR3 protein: CASSLVGLAQVETQYF

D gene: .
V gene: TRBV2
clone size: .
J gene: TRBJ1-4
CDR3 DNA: TGTGCCAGCACAGACAGGCGGTCTAATGAAAAACTGTTTTTT
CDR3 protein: CASTDRRSNEKLFF

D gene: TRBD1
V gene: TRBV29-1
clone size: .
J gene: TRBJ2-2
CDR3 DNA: TGCAGCGTTCTCGACAGGGTGAGCACCGGGGAGCTGTTTTTT
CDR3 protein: CSVLDRVSTGELFF

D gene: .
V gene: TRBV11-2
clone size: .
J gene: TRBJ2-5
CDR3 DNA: TGTGCCAGCACCGAGGACTACAGGCTGGGGGAGACCCAGTACTTC
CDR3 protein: CASTEDYRLGETQYF

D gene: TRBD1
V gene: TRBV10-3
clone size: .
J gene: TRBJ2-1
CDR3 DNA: TGTGCCATCAGTGAGTCGGAGTCAGGGGGCCGATACAATGAGCAGTTCTTC
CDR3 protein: CAISESESGGRYNEQFF

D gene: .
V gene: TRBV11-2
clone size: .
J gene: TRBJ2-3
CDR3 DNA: TGTGCCAGCAGCTTAGATCCGCGTCAAACAGATACGCAGTATTTT
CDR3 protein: CASSLDPRQTDTQYF

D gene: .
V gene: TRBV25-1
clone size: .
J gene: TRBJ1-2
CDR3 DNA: TGTGCCAGCAGTGAATTGGGAGGGACCTATGGCTACACCTTC
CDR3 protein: CASSELGGTYGYTF

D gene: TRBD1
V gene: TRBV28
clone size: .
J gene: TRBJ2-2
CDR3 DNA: TGTGCCAGCCGAACAGGGGGCCTGGGAACCGGGGAGCTGTTTTTT
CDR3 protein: CASRTGGLGTGELFF

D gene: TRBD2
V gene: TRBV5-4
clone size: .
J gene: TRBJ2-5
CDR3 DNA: TGTGCCAGCAGCTTGTTTGGGGGGGAGGGAGAGACCCAGTACTTC
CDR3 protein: CASSLFGGEGETQYF

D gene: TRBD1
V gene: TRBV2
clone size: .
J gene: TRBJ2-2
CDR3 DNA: TGTGCCAGTGACCGGGACAGTAACACCGGGGAGCTGTTTTTT
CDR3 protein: CASDRDSNTGELFF

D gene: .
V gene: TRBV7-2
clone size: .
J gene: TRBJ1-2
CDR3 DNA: TGTGCCAGCAGCTCGACAGGCCAAAACTATGGCTACACCTTC
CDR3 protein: CASSSTGQNYGYTF

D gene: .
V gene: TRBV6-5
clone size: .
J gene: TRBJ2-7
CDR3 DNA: TGTGCCAGCAGTGCCCAACCGGGACTCGACTACGAGCAGTACTTC
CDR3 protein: CASSAQPGLDYEQYF

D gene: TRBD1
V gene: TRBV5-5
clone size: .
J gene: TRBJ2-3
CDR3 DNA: TGTGCCAGCAGCTTGGGTCTCAGGGGGTTCACAGATACGCAGTATTTT
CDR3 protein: CASSLGLRGFTDTQYF

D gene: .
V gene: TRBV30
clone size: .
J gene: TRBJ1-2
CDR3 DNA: TGTGCCTGGAGTGAGGGAGTTGGCTATGGCTACACCTTC
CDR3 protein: CAWSEGVGYGYTF

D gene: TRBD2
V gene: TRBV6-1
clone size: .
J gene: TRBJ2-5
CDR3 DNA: TGTGCCAGCCGAGCGGGATTGGGGGAGACCCAGTACTTC
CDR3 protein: CASRAGLGETQYF